The TCR beta chain described here comes from a study of blood T cells in healthy people across ages. Germline CDR1 and CDR2: SNHLY and FYNNEI. With 8 bases removed from V and 3 bases from J, the gap between germline ends came to 10 bases. The CDR3 is made up of 12 amino acids. The second PCR ran about 7 to 12 cycles with a sample-barcoded 5' primer and J-beta primers. Via MiXCR, TCRdb re-called the 5' RACE reads, giving one row per CDR3 protein. This table has about 1.1 million distinct CDR3 sequences, more than 30% appearing once. The origin of this receptor is a young man in good health. The V gene is TRBV2, the J gene TRBJ1-1; a weak D match, TRBD1 (5 bases). Sequenced sample: blood. DNA of the CDR3: TGTGCCAGCGGGGGACGTCACACTGAAGCTTTCTTT. Its translation: CASGGRHTEAFF.